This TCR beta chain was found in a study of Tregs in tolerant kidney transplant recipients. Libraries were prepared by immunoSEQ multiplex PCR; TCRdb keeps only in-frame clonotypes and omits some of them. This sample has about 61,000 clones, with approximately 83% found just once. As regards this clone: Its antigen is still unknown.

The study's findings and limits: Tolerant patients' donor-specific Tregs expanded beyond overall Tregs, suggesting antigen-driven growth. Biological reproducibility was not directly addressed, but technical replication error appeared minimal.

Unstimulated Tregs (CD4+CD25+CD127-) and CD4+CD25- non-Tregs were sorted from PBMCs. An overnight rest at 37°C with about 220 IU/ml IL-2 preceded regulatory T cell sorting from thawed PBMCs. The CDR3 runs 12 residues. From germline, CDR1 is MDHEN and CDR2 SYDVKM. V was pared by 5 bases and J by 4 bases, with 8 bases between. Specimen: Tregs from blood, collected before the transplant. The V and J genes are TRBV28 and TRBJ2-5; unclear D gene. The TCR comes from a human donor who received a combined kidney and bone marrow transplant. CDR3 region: CASSIQPETQYF. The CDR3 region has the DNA TGTGCCAGCAGTATCCAGCCAGAGACCCAGTACTTC.